The sequence of this T cell receptor beta chain was determined in a study of T cells after yellow fever vaccination. UMIs were added to TCR cDNA along with a universal primer site when it was made by 5'RACE template switching. A single record per CDR3 protein comes from TCRdb applying MiXCR to the 5' RACE reads. The sample lists some 670,000 distinct CDR3 sequences, 12% seen once, with approximately 15% in the top ten. Findings and caveats of the study: Bulk-population clonotypes that are abundant could appear as contaminants in FACS-sorted repertoires.

V was clipped by 2 bases and J by 0 bases, with 11 bases between them. CDR1 and CDR2 (germline): SGHNT, YYREEE (reference sequence). The CDR3 spans 16 residues. This clonotype was found a few times. The antigen is undetermined. This sequence originates from a man aged 25 to 40 who received the YFV17D yellow fever vaccine. The rearrangement links TRBV5-4 to TRBJ1-4; D perhaps matches TRBD1 (6 bases). The sample in question was PBMCs, obtained on the day of the yellow fever booster vaccination. CDR3 protein: CASSLQGSATNEKLFF. CDR3 nucleotide sequence: TGTGCCAGCAGCTTACAGGGCTCTGCAACTAATGAAAAACTGTTTTTT.